The sample holds a few counts of the clone carrying this T cell receptor beta chain. Its specificity is unknown. This record comes from a study of CD8 T cells in ankylosing spondylitis. Study-level findings and limits: Characteristic of ankylosing spondylitis blood, it appeared, was a TCR beta motif comprising eight highly homologous variants. There were earlier reports of some motif variants in reactive arthritis synovial fluid and blood. According to the report, clones linked to the disease were significantly enriched in matched synovial fluid samples taken from ankylosing spondylitis patients.

Library preparation for TCR beta used quantitative 5'-RACE with molecular barcodes. TCRdb analysed the 5' RACE reads with MiXCR anew, one entry per CDR3 protein. The sample yields about 280,000 distinct CDR3 sequences, over 15% seen once. The CDR3 runs to 14 residues. CDR1 and CDR2 from the germline V gene are DFQATT and SNEGSKA (reference sequence). V dropped 1 base and J dropped 4 bases, with 12 bases sitting between them. Source material: blood, either unsorted or a sorted T cell fraction (not recorded which). The chain couples TRBV20-1 to TRBJ2-3; no clear D gene. This TCR was sampled from a male donor with ankylosing spondylitis or in good health (not recorded which). CDR3 residues: CSARGTINADTQYF. CDR3 DNA: TGCAGTGCTAGAGGGACCATCAACGCAGATACGCAGTATTTT.